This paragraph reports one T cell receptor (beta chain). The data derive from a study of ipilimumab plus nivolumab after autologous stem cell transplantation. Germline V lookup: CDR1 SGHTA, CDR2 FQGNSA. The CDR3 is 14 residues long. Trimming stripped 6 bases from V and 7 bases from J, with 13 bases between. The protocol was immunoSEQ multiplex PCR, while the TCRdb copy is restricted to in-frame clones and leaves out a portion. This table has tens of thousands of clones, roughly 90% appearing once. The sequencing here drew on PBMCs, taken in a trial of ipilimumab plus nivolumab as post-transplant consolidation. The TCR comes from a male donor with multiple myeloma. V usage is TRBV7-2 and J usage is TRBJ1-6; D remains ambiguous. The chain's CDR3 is CASSLRQTNSPLHF. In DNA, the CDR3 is TGTGCCAGCAGTCTCAGGCAGACAAATTCACCCCTCCACTTT.